This TCR beta chain was sequenced during a study of cytotoxic CD8 clonotypes in ibrutinib-treated CLL. The CDR3 length is 21 residues. CDR1 is PRHDT, CDR2 FYEKMQ, per germline (reference sequence). The trim removed 1 base at V and 4 bases at J, leaving 22 bases unmatched. Sequencing used immunoSEQ multiplex PCR; TCRdb keeps in-frame clones, though not all of them. The sample yields a few hundred thousand clones, around four fifths seen once. With regard to this clone: As yet, its antigen is unknown.

Findings and caveats of the study: Clonality increased with ibrutinib response but returned toward baseline at progression.

Extraction of roughly 2 micrograms of genomic DNA from cryopreserved PBMCs supplied material for TCR beta libraries. This chain connects TRBV13 to TRBJ2-3; 8 bases map to TRBD2. The sequences come from PBMCs, collected before ibrutinib treatment. The TCR was taken from a human donor with chronic lymphocytic leukemia. This CDR3 reads CASSLETDRWTSSFTADTQYF. In nucleotides, the CDR3 is TGTGCCAGCAGCTTAGAGACCGATAGATGGACTAGCTCCTTCACTGCAGATACGCAGTATTTT.